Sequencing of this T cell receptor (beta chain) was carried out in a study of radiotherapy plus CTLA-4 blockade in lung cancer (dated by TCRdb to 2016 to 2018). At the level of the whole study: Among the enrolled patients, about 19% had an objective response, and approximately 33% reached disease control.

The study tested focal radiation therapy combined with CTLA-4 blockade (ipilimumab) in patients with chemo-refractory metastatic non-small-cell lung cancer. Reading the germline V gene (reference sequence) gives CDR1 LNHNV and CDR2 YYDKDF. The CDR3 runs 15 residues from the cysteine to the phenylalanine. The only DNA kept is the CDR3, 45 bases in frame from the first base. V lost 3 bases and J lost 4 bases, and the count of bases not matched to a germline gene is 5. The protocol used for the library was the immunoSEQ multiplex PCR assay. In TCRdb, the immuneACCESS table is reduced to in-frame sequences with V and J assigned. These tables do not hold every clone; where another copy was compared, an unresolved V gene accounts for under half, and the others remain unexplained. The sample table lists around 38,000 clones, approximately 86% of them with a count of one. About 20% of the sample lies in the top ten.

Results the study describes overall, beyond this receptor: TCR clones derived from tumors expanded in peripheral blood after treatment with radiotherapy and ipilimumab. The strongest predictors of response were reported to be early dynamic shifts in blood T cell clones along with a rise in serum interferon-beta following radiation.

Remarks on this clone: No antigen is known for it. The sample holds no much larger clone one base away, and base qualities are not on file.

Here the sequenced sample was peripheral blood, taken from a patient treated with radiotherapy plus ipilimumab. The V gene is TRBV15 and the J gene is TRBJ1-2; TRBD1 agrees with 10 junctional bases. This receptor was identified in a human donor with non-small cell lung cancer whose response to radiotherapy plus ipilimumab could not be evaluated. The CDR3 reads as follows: CATSRSGQGFYGYTF. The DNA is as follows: TGTGCCACCAGCAGGTCGGGACAGGGGTTCTATGGCTACACCTTC.